The sequence of this T cell receptor beta chain was determined in a study of cytomegalovirus exposure and HLA in healthy donors. The study ran its PCR with 60 Vbeta and 13 Jbeta primers. Libraries were prepared by immunoSEQ multiplex PCR; TCRdb keeps only in-frame clonotypes and omits some of them. Among approximately 130,000 clones listed, approximately 80% were seen once. Comment on this clone: The junction departs from the called germline gene at one end, perhaps through a read error.

CDR3 length: 14 residues. The germline gives CDR1 SNHLY, CDR2 FYNNEI. The rearrangement uses TRBV2 and TRBJ1-2; D remains unclear. This sequence originates from a man younger than 35 in good health and CMV-seropositive. The specimen sequenced was PBMCs. CDR3 amino acids: CASSGLPANYDYTF. CDR3 DNA: TGTGCCAGCAGTGGTCTCCCGGCTAACTATGACTACACCTTC.